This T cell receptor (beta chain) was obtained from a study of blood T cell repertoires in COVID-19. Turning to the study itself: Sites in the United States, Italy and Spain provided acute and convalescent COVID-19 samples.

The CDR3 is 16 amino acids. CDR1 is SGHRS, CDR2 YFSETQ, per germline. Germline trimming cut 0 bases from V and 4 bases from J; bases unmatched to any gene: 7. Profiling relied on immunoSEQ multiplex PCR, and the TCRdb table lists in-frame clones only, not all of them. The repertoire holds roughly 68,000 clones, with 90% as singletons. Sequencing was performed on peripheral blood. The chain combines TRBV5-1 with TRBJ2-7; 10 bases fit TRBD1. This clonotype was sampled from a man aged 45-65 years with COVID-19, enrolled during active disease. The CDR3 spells CASSLVPGTGAYEQYF. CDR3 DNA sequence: TGCGCCAGCAGCTTGGTTCCCGGGACAGGGGCTTACGAGCAGTACTTC.